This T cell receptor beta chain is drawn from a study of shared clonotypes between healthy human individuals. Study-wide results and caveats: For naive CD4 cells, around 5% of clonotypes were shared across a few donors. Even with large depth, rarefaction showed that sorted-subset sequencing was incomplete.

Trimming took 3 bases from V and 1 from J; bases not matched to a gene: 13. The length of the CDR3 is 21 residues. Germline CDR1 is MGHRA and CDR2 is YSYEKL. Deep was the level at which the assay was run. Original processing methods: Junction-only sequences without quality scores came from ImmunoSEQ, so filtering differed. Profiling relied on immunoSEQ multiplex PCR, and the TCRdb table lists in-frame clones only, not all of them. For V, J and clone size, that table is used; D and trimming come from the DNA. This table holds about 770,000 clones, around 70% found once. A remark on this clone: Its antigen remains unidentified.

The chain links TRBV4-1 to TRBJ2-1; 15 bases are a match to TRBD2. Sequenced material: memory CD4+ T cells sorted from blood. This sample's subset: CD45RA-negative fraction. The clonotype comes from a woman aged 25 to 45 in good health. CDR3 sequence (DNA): TGCGCCAGCAGCCATCACGGGACTAGCGGGAGGCCGTATCTATCCTACAATGAGCAGTTCTTC. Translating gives CASSHHGTSGRPYLSYNEQFF.